The source of this TCR beta chain is a study of T cell changes during pregnancy in multiple sclerosis. To note about this clone: At the DNA level, this CDR3 is encoded by other sequences in the same sample as well.

Clones were read by immunoSEQ multiplex PCR, and TCRdb kept only the in-frame ones, dropping some. This table holds approximately 63,000 clones, almost 95% found once. Germline V gene lookup returns CDR1 LNHDA and CDR2 SQIVND (reference sequence). The junction had 2 bases not matched to a gene; V was cut back by 2 bases and J by 1 base. The length of the CDR3 is 15 residues. The V and J genes are TRBV19 and TRBJ2-1; TRBD2 matches 7 bases. This TCR came from a female donor in good health, enrolled as a control in a pregnancy study. This material consisted of peripheral blood, taken in the third trimester of pregnancy. The CDR3 DNA is TGTGCCAGTAGTATAAGCGGGGATTCCTACAATGAGCAGTTCTTC. This codes for CASSISGDSYNEQFF.